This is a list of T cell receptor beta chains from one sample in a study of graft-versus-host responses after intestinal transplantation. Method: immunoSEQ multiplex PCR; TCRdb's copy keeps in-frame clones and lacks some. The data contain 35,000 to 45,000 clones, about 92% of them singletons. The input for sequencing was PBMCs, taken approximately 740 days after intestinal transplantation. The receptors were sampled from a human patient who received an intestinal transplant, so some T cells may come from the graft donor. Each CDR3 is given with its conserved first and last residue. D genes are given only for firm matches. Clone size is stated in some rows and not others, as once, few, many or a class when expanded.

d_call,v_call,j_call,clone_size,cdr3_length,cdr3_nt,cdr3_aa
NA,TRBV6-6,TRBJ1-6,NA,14,TGTGCCAGCAGTCAGACCGCAAACGGTTCACCCCTCCACTTT,CASSQTANGSPLHF
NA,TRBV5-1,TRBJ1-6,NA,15,TGCGCCAGCAGCGGCGGGCAGGGTTATAATTCACCCCTCCACTTT,CASSGGQGYNSPLHF
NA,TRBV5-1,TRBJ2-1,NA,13,TGCGCCAGCAGCTTGGGTATTTACAATGAGCAGTTCTTC,CASSLGIYNEQFF
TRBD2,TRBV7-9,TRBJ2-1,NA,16,TGTGCCAGCAGCTCGTTAGCGGGAGGATCCTACAATGAGCAGTTCTTC,CASSSLAGGSYNEQFF
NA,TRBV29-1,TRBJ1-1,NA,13,TGCAGGGGCTTGGTAGACATGAACACTGAAGCTTTCTTT,CRGLVDMNTEAFF
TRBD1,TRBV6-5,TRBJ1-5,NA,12,TGTGCCAGCAGTGTCCAGGGGGGGCCCCAGCATTTT,CASSVQGGPQHF
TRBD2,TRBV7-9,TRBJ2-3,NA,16,TGTGCCAGCAGCCTACTAGCGGGGGTTCCCGGAGATACGCAGTATTTT,CASSLLAGVPGDTQYF
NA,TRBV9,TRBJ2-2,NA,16,TGTGCCAGCAGCCCATCACTTACAAAGGAGGCCGGGGAGCTGTTTTTT,CASSPSLTKEAGELFF
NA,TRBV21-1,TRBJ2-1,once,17,TGTGCCAGCAGCTTCAATAAGACTAGCGGGAGGGTCCATGAGCAGTTCTTC,CASSFNKTSGRVHEQFF
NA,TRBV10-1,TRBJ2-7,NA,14,TGCGCCACCATGAGGTCGAGACAGCCCTACGAGCAGTACTTC,CATMRSRQPYEQYF
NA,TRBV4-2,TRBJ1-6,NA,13,TGTGCCAGCAGCCAAGGTTCGTTGGTGCCCCTCCACTTT,CASSQGSLVPLHF
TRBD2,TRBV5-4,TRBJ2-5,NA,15,TGTGCCAGCAGCTTGGGACTAGCGGTTCAAGAGACCCAGTACTTC,CASSLGLAVQETQYF
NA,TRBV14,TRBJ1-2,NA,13,TGTGCCAGCAGCACATTGGACGGGGGTGGCTACACCTTC,CASSTLDGGGYTF
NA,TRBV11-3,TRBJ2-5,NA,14,TGTGCCAGCAGCTTAGAACCCCTAAAAGAGACCCAGTACTTC,CASSLEPLKETQYF
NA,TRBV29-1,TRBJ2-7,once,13,TGCAGCGTTGTCGAATCAAGTACCTACGAGCAGTACTTC,CSVVESSTYEQYF
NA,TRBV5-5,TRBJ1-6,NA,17,TGTGCCAGCAGCCCGTTGGCCAGCGGGAGCTATAATTCACCCCTCCACTTT,CASSPLASGSYNSPLHF
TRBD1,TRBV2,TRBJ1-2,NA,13,TGTGCCAGCACCGGGACAGGGTCGTTTGGCTACACCTTC,CASTGTGSFGYTF
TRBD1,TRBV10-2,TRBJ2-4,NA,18,TGCGCCAGCAACCCGGGACCCCAAGGGGGCCTAGCCAAAAACATTCAGTACTTC,CASNPGPQGGLAKNIQYF
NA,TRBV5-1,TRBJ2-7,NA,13,TGCGCCAGCAGTTACACACCGACCTACGAGCAGTACTTC,CASSYTPTYEQYF
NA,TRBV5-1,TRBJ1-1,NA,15,TGCGCCAGCAGCCCTTCGGGGGTATTGGACACTGAAGCTTTCTTT,CASSPSGVLDTEAFF
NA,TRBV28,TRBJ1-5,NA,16,TGTGCCAGCAGTTTCCGGACCGGATATAGCAATCAGCCCCAGCATTTT,CASSFRTGYSNQPQHF
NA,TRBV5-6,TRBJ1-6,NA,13,TGTGCCAGCAGCCCGTCGATCAATTCACCCCTCCACTTT,CASSPSINSPLHF
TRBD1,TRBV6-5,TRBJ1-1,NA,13,TGTGCCAGCTCTTACAGGGGTGGCACTGAAGCTTTCTTT,CASSYRGGTEAFF
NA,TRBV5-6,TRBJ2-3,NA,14,TGTGCCAGCAGCCTGAGGGGGGACACAGATACGCAGTATTTT,CASSLRGDTDTQYF
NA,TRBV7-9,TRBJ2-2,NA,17,TGTGCCAGCAGCTTAGGCGGGACGGTCATGTTCACCGGGGAGCTGTTTTTT,CASSLGGTVMFTGELFF
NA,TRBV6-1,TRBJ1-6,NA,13,TGTGCCAGCAGTGAAGCGGGGAGGGGACCCCTCCACTTT,CASSEAGRGPLHF
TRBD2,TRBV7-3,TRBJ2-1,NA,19,TGTGCCAGCAGCGAATTCGCAGGCGGACTAGCGGGCACTTACAATGAGCAGTTCTTC,CASSEFAGGLAGTYNEQFF
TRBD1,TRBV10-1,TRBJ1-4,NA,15,TGCGCCAGCAGGACCCCGGGACAGAGTAATGAAAAACTGTTTTTT,CASRTPGQSNEKLFF
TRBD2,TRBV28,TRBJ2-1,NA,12,TGTGCCAGCAGTCTAGCGGGTAATGAGCAGTTCTTC,CASSLAGNEQFF
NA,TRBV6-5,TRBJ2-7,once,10,TGTGCCAGCGGTGCCTACGAGCAGTACTTC,CASGAYEQYF
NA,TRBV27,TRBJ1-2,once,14,TGTGCCAGCAGTTTAACAGGGAGTGGCTATGGCTACACCTTC,CASSLTGSGYGYTF
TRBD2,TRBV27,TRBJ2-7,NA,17,TGTGCCAGCAGCCAAACCCTACTAGCGGGAGGGTCTTACGAGCAGTACTTC,CASSQTLLAGGSYEQYF
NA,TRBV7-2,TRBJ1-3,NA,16,TGTGCCAGCAGCTTAGGAGGGCCGATCTCTGGAAACACCATATATTTT,CASSLGGPISGNTIYF
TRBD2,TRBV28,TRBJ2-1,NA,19,TGTGCCAGCAGTTCCTCCCCTGGTAGCGGGAGTACCTCCTACAATGAGCAGTTCTTC,CASSSSPGSGSTSYNEQFF
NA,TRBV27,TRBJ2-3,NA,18,TGTGCCAGCAGTTCTTGGTCTCTCACTGGGGGCAGCACAGATACGCAGTATTTT,CASSSWSLTGGSTDTQYF
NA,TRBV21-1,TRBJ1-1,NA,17,TGTGCCAGCAGCAAAGCGCCGGGACAGGGCGATGGCACTGAAGCTTTCTTT,CASSKAPGQGDGTEAFF
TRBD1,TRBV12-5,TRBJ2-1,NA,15,TGTGCTAGTGGTCTGACAGGGTTCTCCTACAATGAGCAGTTCTTC,CASGLTGFSYNEQFF
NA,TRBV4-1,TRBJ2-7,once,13,TGCGCCAGCAGCCAAGATTCCGGGTACGAGCAGTACTTC,CASSQDSGYEQYF
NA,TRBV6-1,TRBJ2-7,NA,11,TGTGCCAGCAGTGAATTCTACGAGCAGTACTTC,CASSEFYEQYF
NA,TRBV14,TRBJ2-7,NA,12,TGTGCCAGCAGCCAAGTAGCGAGCGAGCAGTACTTC,CASSQVASEQYF
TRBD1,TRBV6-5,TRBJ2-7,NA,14,TGTGCCAGCACTCTACAGGGGGCAATCTACGAGCAGTACTTC,CASTLQGAIYEQYF